This passage covers 9 T cell receptor beta chains from one sample sequenced in a study of type 1 and type 2 diabetes patients. Genomic DNA was the PCR template. Amplification of the beta chain CDR3 used 30 forward and 13 reverse multiplex primers. MiXCR, applied by TCRdb to the multiplex PCR reads, yields one record per CDR3 protein. Among about 250,000 distinct CDR3 sequences listed, over 45% were seen once. Sequencing was carried out using peripheral blood mononuclear cells (PBMCs). All receptors come from a man between 18 and 35 years old with type 2 diabetes.

The chain joins TRBV6-1 to TRBJ2-4, with 7 bases identical to TRBD2. This CDR3 is built from 15 residues. V shed 5 bases and J 8 bases; nucleotides not matched to a gene: 12. CDR1 is MNHNS and CDR2 is SASEGT in the germline V gene. The CDR3 spells CASSTLVGRADIQYF. Here the CDR3 DNA reads TGTGCCAGCAGTACCCTCGTGGGGAGGGCGGACATTCAGTACTTC.

The chain links TRBV2 to TRBJ1-2; D ambiguous. This CDR3 region has 14 residues. Germline V CDR1 and CDR2: SNHLY, FYNNEI. Trimming stripped 6 bases from V and 4 bases from J, with 15 bases between. CDR3 protein: CASSVGPSSYGYTF. The CDR3 coding sequence is TGTGCCAGCAGCGTAGGTCCATCCAGCTATGGCTACACCTTC.

Here the CDR3 DNA reads TGCGCCAGCAGCCAAGTATTGAGCGCTAGCTCCTACAATGAGCAGTTCTTC. This encodes CASSQVLSASSYNEQFF. This rearrangement joins TRBV4-1 to TRBJ2-1, with D unresolved. Germline values: CDR1 MGHRA, CDR2 YSYEKL. This CDR3 contains 17 residues. Trimming cost V 1 base and J 0 bases, with 13 bases left between them.

On this clonotype itself: Sequence at one end of the junction differs from germline and may be a read error. This chain joins TRBV15 and TRBJ2-2, with D perhaps assigned TRBD1 or TRBD2 (5 bases each). The CDR3 has 16 amino acids. Germline V gene data show CDR1 as LNHNV and CDR2 as YYDKDF (reference sequence). The chain's CDR3 is CATSREVGANTEELFF. CDR3 in DNA: TGTGCCACCAGCAGAGAGGTCGGGGCGAACACCGAGGAGCTGTTTTTT.

This clonotype showed up many times. This rearrangement joins TRBV2 to TRBJ2-7; weak D call: TRBD1 (6 bases). The V end lost 6 bases, the J end lost 6 bases, and 12 bases lay between the germline ends. CDR1 and CDR2 from the germline V gene are SNHLY and FYNNEI. The CDR3 totals 12 residues. Written as DNA, the CDR3 is TGTGCCAGCAGCTACACAGGGACCGAGCAGTACTTC. Its protein is CASSYTGTEQYF. Full variable domain (outside the CDR3, taken from reference TRBV2 and TRBJ2-7): EPEVTQTPSHQVTQMGQEVILRCVPISNHLYFYWYRQILGQKVEFLVSFYNNEISEKSEIFDDQFSVERPDGSNFTLKIRSTKLEDSAMYFCASSYTGTEQYFGPGTRLTVT.

V usage is TRBV7-3 and J usage is TRBJ2-5; D is unclear. The CDR3 has 13 amino acids. Trimming stripped 4 bases from V and 0 bases from J, with 6 bases between. Germline V gene lookup returns CDR1 SGHTA and CDR2 FQGTGA. The CDR3 loop reads CASSSTYQETQYF. The CDR3 DNA is TGTGCCAGCAGCTCTACGTACCAAGAGACCCAGTACTTC.

The chain uses TRBV30 and TRBJ1-6; D not resolved. Trimming cost V 2 bases and J 0 bases, with 5 bases left between them. The germline V gene encodes CDR1 GTSNPN and CDR2 SVGIG (reference sequence). This CDR3 has 14 residues. CDR3 loop: CAWSLRSYNSPLHF. In DNA, the CDR3 is TGTGCCTGGAGTCTTCGCTCCTATAATTCACCCCTCCACTTT. The full variable domain, with the rest looked up from reference TRBV30 and TRBJ1-6, is SQTIHQWPATLVQPVGSPLSLECTVEGTSNPNLYWYRQAAGRGLQLLFYSVGIGQISSEVPQNLSASRPQDRQFILSSKKLLLSDSGFYLCAWSLRSYNSPLHFGNGTRLTVT.

V is TRBV7-3 and J is TRBJ2-7; D uncertain. Germline assignment: CDR1 SGHTA and CDR2 FQGTGA. The CDR3 sequence is 13 residues long. Trimming took off 5 bases at V and 3 bases at J, with 11 bases between the two ends. This chain's CDR3 is CASSHQDGYEQYF. The CDR3 DNA sequence: TGTGCCAGCAGCCATCAGGACGGCTACGAGCAGTACTTC.

The genes are TRBV12-3 or TRBV12-4 and TRBJ2-2, with D maybe TRBD1 (5 bases). Trimming took off 3 bases at V and 2 bases at J, with 13 bases between the two ends. The CDR3 has 16 residues. CDR3 sequence reads: CASSFRAGINTGELFF. CDR3 DNA: TGTGCCAGCAGTTTTCGGGCAGGGATCAACACCGGGGAGCTGTTTTTT.